One and the same sample provided the 10 T cell receptor beta chains below, sequenced in a study of blood T cell repertoires in COVID-19. Here immunoSEQ multiplex PCR was the method, and the copy in TCRdb shows in-frame clones only, minus some. The table lists 70,000 to 90,000 clones, roughly 90% of them singletons. The sequencing input was peripheral blood. The origin of the receptors is a man older than 75 with COVID-19, enrolled during active disease.

The chain joins TRBV5-1 to TRBJ2-3, with D possibly matching TRBD1 (6 bases). Germline V gene lookup returns CDR1 SGHRS and CDR2 YFSETQ. V shed 0 bases and J shed 4 bases, with 12 bases lying between them. This CDR3 comprises 15 residues. The CDR3 sequence: CASSLEGVPSDTQYF. The CDR3 DNA follows: TGCGCCAGCAGCTTGGAGGGGGTCCCCTCAGATACGCAGTATTTT.

The V call is TRBV28, the J call TRBJ2-2; D call uncertain. The CDR3 is 12 residues long. Trimming pared 5 bases from V and 4 bases from J, leaving 5 bases between. The germline gives CDR1 MDHEN, CDR2 SYDVKM. CDR3 amino acids: CASSPRTGELFF. The CDR3 bases are TGTGCCAGCAGTCCTCGCACCGGGGAGCTGTTTTTT.

The chain links TRBV27 to TRBJ2-2; D is unclear. Germline assignment: CDR1 MNHEY and CDR2 SMNVEV (reference sequence). This CDR3 contains 12 residues. V was trimmed by 1 base and J by 6 bases, leaving 3 bases between them. CDR3 in amino acids: CASSLFAGELFF. CDR3 DNA sequence: TGTGCCAGCAGTTTATTCGCCGGGGAGCTGTTTTTT.

The V and J genes are TRBV5-4 and TRBJ2-1; TRBD1 is a possible D gene (6 bases). This CDR3 is 16 amino acids long. Between the trimmed V and J ends, which lost 4 bases and 3 bases, there was a span of 17 bases. Germline values: CDR1 SGHNT, CDR2 YYREEE (reference sequence). The CDR3 protein is CASSDKGGTRYNEQFF. CDR3 sequence (DNA): TGTGCCAGCAGCGATAAGGGTGGGACACGCTACAATGAGCAGTTCTTC.

The table lists this clone with a few counts. The J gene is TRBJ1-3, the V gene TRBV28, with 8 nucleotides matching TRBD1. Germline trimming cut 6 bases from V and 4 bases from J; bases unmatched to any gene: 2. The CDR3 has 13 amino acids. The germline gives CDR1 MDHEN, CDR2 SYDVKM. The CDR3 sequence: CASSPGGGNTIYF. In DNA, the CDR3 is TGTGCCAGCAGCCCAGGGGGCGGAAACACCATATATTTT.

Details on this clone: Its ends do not fully match the called genes, so a read error is possible. V is TRBV5-6 and J is TRBJ1-6; no reliable D call. CDR1 and CDR2 (germline): SGHDT, YYEEEE. This CDR3 spans 18 amino acids. The CDR3: CASGLGVGRKSYNSPLHF. The CDR3 coding sequence is TGTGCCAGCGGCTTGGGAGTGGGCAGAAAATCCTATAATTCACCCCTCCACTTT.

This clone occurred once. This chain links TRBV2 with TRBJ1-4; D is unclear. This CDR3 has 14 residues. V was shortened by 6 bases and J by 6 bases, with 14 bases between the two germline ends. The germline V gene has CDR1 SNHLY and CDR2 FYNNEI. The CDR3 sequence is CASRPAFRDEKLFF. DNA of the CDR3: TGTGCCAGCAGACCAGCGTTTCGGGATGAAAAACTGTTTTTT.

The rearrangement uses TRBV19 and TRBJ1-1, with D possibly TRBD1 on 5 matching bases. The germline CDR1 and CDR2 sequences are LNHDA and SQIVND (reference sequence). The CDR3 spans 15 residues. Trimming removed 7 bases at V and 1 base at J, with 16 bases between. The DNA of the CDR3 is TGTGCCAGTACCGACCTCGGTCAGGGGAACACTGAAGCTTTCTTT. Amino acids: CASTDLGQGNTEAFF. Full variable domain (missing parts from reference TRBV19 and TRBJ1-1): DGGITQSPKYLFRKEGQNVTLSCEQNLNHDAMYWYRQDPGQGLRLIYYSQIVNDFQKGDIAEGYSVSREKKESFPLTVTSAQKNPTAFYLCASTDLGQGNTEAFFGQGTRLTVV.

This clone has only one observation. The chain carries TRBV7-2 and TRBJ2-1, with D unclear. CDR1 and CDR2 (germline): SGHTA, FQGNSA. V was pared by 6 bases and J by 12 bases, with 12 bases between. The CDR3 loop spans 11 amino acids. CDR3 DNA: TGTGCCAGCAGGCGTAGCAGTGGGCAGTTCTTC. Protein product: CASRRSSGQFF. The variable domain in full, with the rest retrieved from reference TRBV7-2 and TRBJ2-1, is GAGVSQSPSNKVTEKGKDVELRCDPISGHTALYWYRQSLGQGLEFLIYFQGNSAPDKSGLPSDRFSAERTGGSVSTLTIQRTQQEDSAVYLCASRRSSGQFFGPGTRLTVL.

V and J are TRBV4-3 and TRBJ2-7, with D perhaps matching TRBD1 (5 bases). The CDR3 is 14 amino acids. The V gene's germline CDR1 is LGHNA and CDR2 YSLEER. Trimming took off 0 bases at V and 7 bases at J, with 13 bases between the two ends. The CDR3 loop reads CASSQDSREREQYF. As DNA, the CDR3 is TGCGCCAGCAGCCAAGATTCCAGGGAACGAGAGCAGTACTTC.